The next 28 T cell receptor beta chains were all read from a single sample in a study of blood T cells in healthy people across ages (dated by TCRdb to between 2014 and 2017). The library was produced with 5' RACE. For sequencing, an Illumina HiSeq 2500 was employed. A second PCR of 7 to 11 cycles was performed with a sample-barcoded 5' primer and a J-beta primer mix. TCRdb trimmed public reads at Q25 via fastp, called clones via MiXCR and kept in-frame beta chains. Rows with a matching CDR3 protein are joined into one entry that keeps the most common DNA and genes. This sample lists 650,000 to 800,000 distinct CDR3 sequences; 40% to 50% were detected once. The ten biggest clones cover under 20% of the sample. The specimen sequenced was blood. The receptor source for this set is a man in his fifties or sixties in good health.

The chain links TRBV6-2 or TRBV6-3 to TRBJ2-1; 9 nucleotides line up with TRBD2. V was pared by 4 bases and J by 3 bases, with 7 bases of the junction left unmatched. CDR3 length: 16 amino acids. Germline V gene data show CDR1 as MNHEY and CDR2 as SVGEGT. CDR3: CASSSSSGIIYNEQFF. CDR3 DNA: TGTGCCAGCAGTTCGTCTAGCGGGATAATCTACAATGAGCAGTTCTTC.

This clonotype showed up just a few times. This sequence joins TRBV5-1 and TRBJ1-6; D gene ambiguous. Germline values: CDR1 SGHRS, CDR2 YFSETQ. V shed 4 bases and J shed 9 bases, with 14 bases lying between them. CDR3 length: 14 amino acids. The CDR3 is CASSTGPVGSPLHF. The CDR3 region has the DNA TGCGCCAGCAGCACCGGACCCGTGGGTTCACCCCTCCACTTT.

V and J are TRBV6-2 or TRBV6-3 and TRBJ1-1; D possibly corresponds to TRBD1 (5 bases). V dropped 2 bases and J dropped 3 bases, with 10 bases sitting between them. Germline V CDR1 and CDR2: MNHEY, SVGEGT. The CDR3 runs 14 residues. CDR3 in amino acids: CASSYRGAYTEAFF. The CDR3 DNA follows: TGTGCCAGCAGTTACCGTGGGGCCTACACTGAAGCTTTCTTT.

This clonotype was counted between two and nine times. The chain is built from TRBV18 and TRBJ2-3; D not resolved. The CDR3 loop spans 12 amino acids. V shed 6 bases and J shed 6 bases, with 10 bases lying between them. Germline CDR1 and CDR2: KGHSH and LQKENI. The CDR3 DNA reads TGTGCCAGCTCGTCGTACGGTGATACGCAGTATTTT. It codes for CASSSYGDTQYF.

The V and J genes are TRBV7-9 and TRBJ2-3; the D is unclear. Per the germline V gene, CDR1 is SEHNR and CDR2 is FQNEAQ (reference sequence). V lost 2 bases and J 1 base, leaving 16 bases between the germline ends. The CDR3 loop spans 17 amino acids. The CDR3 bases are TGTGCCAGCAGCTTATGGGCCGGTGGGCCGCGCACAGATACGCAGTATTTT. Residues: CASSLWAGGPRTDTQYF.

The chain employs TRBV7-8 and TRBJ2-1; D ambiguous. With 4 bases removed from V and 0 bases from J, the gap between germline ends came to 16 bases. CDR1 SGHVS and CDR2 FQNEAQ come from the germline V gene. The CDR3 sequence is 17 residues long. CDR3 DNA sequence: TGTGCCAGCAGCTCATACGGCGGAAGAAGCTCCTACAATGAGCAGTTCTTC. This gives the protein CASSSYGGRSSYNEQFF. The full variable domain, completed using reference TRBV7-8 and TRBJ2-1, is GAGVSQSPRYKVAKRGQDVALRCDPISGHVSLFWYQQALGQGPEFLTYFQNEAQLDKSGLPSDRFFAERPEGSVSTLKIQRTQQEDSAVYLCASSSYGGRSSYNEQFFGPGTRLTVL.

The chain employs TRBV5-1 and TRBJ2-3, with TRBD1 identical over 9 bases. CDR1 is SGHRS and CDR2 is YFSETQ in the germline V gene. The V segment lost 6 bases and the J segment 3 bases; nucleotides outside the gene matches: 11. CDR3 size: 16 residues. CDR3 DNA sequence: TGCGCCAGCACTGAAAACGGACAGGGGAAGACAGATACGCAGTATTTT. Protein product: CASTENGQGKTDTQYF.

At least ten counts were recorded for this clonotype. The V and J genes are TRBV6-2 or TRBV6-3 and TRBJ2-7; D gene unclear. Germline V lookup: CDR1 MNHEY, CDR2 SVGEGT. This CDR3 spans 11 amino acids. Trimming removed 6 bases at V and 0 bases at J, with 3 bases between. CDR3 amino acids: CASRTSYEQYF. For the CDR3, the DNA is TGTGCCAGCAGAACCTCCTACGAGCAGTACTTC.

The chain links TRBV7-9 to TRBJ2-7, with D unresolved. The CDR3 sequence is 15 residues long. Germline V gives CDR1 SEHNR, CDR2 FQNEAQ (reference sequence). Deletions cut 5 bases from V and 1 base from J, with 15 bases between. CDR3 nucleotide sequence: TGTGCCAGCAGCCCCGTGGACGTATTGTCCTACGAGCAGTACTTC. This translates into CASSPVDVLSYEQYF.

This clonotype was detected a few times. The V gene is TRBV10-1, the J gene TRBJ2-1, with D perhaps being TRBD1 or TRBD2 (6 bases each). Trimming removed 4 bases from V and 10 bases from J, with 14 bases in between. The germline V gene encodes CDR1 WNHNN and CDR2 SYGVQD (reference sequence). The CDR3 covers 13 residues. CDR3 DNA sequence: TGCGCCAGCAGTGCCGAGGGGGGCAGGGAGCAGTTCTTC. Protein product: CASSAEGGREQFF.

V and J are TRBV30 and TRBJ2-7; 7 bases map to TRBD1. Germline V CDR1 and CDR2: GTSNPN, SVGIG (reference sequence). The J segment lost 12 bases and the V segment lost 2 bases, leaving 13 bases of the junction unmatched. This CDR3 is 13 amino acids long. The CDR3 DNA is TGTGCCTGGAGTCCGGGACAGACGCCCTTGGGGTACTTC. Encoded protein: CAWSPGQTPLGYF.

V usage is TRBV20-1 and J usage is TRBJ2-6; 8 nucleotides align to TRBD1. Losses at the gene ends were 3 bases for V and 4 bases for J; bases not matched to a gene: 5. This CDR3 spans 15 amino acids. Germline V lookup: CDR1 DFQATT, CDR2 SNEGSKA (reference sequence). In DNA form, the CDR3 reads TGCAGTGCTAGGAGGACAGGGTTCGGGGCCAACGTCCTGACTTTC. Translated, it gives CSARRTGFGANVLTF.

This clonotype was recorded a few times. The rearrangement uses TRBV20-1 and TRBJ2-3, with D tentatively TRBD1 (6 bases). Germline V CDR1 and CDR2: DFQATT, SNEGSKA (reference sequence). The CDR3 length is 14 residues. Trimming shortened V by 6 bases and J by 2 bases, and 15 bases separated the two germline ends. DNA of the CDR3: TGCAGTGCGAGGGTTAGGACAGCCACAGATACGCAGTATTTT. This sequence encodes CSARVRTATDTQYF.

This chain links TRBV7-6 with TRBJ1-1; 9 bases are a match to TRBD1. CDR1 and CDR2 from the germline V gene are SGHVS and FNYEAQ. The CDR3 extends over 16 amino acids. The V and J ends lost 5 bases and 0 bases, in that order; junction bases with no gene match: 7. The DNA of the CDR3 is TGTGCCAGCAGCCTGGGACAGGGCGGTATGAACACTGAAGCTTTCTTT. Its protein is CASSLGQGGMNTEAFF.

V usage is TRBV9 and J usage is TRBJ2-7, with D maybe TRBD2 (7 bases). The CDR3 loop spans 16 amino acids. Germline assignment: CDR1 SGDLS and CDR2 YYNGEE. Trimming shortened V by 0 bases and J by 3 bases, and 16 bases separated the two germline ends. This chain's CDR3 is CASSVAGTGGIYEQYF. As DNA, the CDR3 is TGTGCCAGCAGCGTAGCTGGTACGGGGGGCATCTACGAGCAGTACTTC.

This clonotype was picked up a small number of times. This chain connects TRBV5-1 to TRBJ2-2, with D perhaps TRBD1 (5 bases). V was clipped by 6 bases and J by 6 bases, with 9 bases between them. From germline, CDR1 is SGHRS and CDR2 YFSETQ. CDR3 size: 12 residues. The CDR3 coding sequence is TGCGCCAGCAATCAGGGCCCCGGGGAGCTGTTTTTT. Amino acid sequence: CASNQGPGELFF.

This chain links TRBV5-8 with TRBJ2-3, with 13 bases fitting TRBD2. From germline, CDR1 is SGHTS and CDR2 YDEGEE. The CDR3 extends over 18 amino acids. Losses at the gene ends were 4 bases for V and 0 bases for J; bases not matched to a gene: 8. For the CDR3, the DNA is TGTGCCAGCAGCCCCACCGGGACTAGCGGGAATAGCACAGATACGCAGTATTTT. Protein: CASSPTGTSGNSTDTQYF.

This rearrangement joins TRBV5-1 to TRBJ2-5; perhaps TRBD2 as D (7 bases). Trimming shortened V by 6 bases and J by 5 bases, and 14 bases separated the two germline ends. This CDR3 contains 13 residues. The germline gives CDR1 SGHRS, CDR2 YFSETQ. The CDR3: CASTGGQVETQYF. The CDR3 nucleotides read TGCGCCAGCACCGGGGGGCAGGTGGAGACCCAGTACTTC.

This clonotype was detected only a few times. The chain is built from TRBV20-1 and TRBJ1-4; unclear D gene. The germline CDR1 and CDR2 sequences are DFQATT and SNEGSKA (reference sequence). The germline V and J ends were trimmed by 3 bases and 0 bases, with 11 bases remaining between them. This CDR3 has 15 residues. As DNA, the CDR3 is TGCAGTGCTAGCGACACCTCTACAACTAATGAAAAACTGTTTTTT. Translated, it gives CSASDTSTTNEKLFF.

This clonotype was picked up a small number of times. The genes are TRBV29-1 and TRBJ2-1; 9 bases map to TRBD1. The ends lost 4 bases at V and 7 bases at J; junction bases unmatched: 8. Germline CDR1 and CDR2: SQVTM and ANQGSEA. The CDR3 spans 14 residues. DNA for the CDR3: TGCAGCGTTGGCAGACAGGGGGGGGTAAATGAGCAGTTCTTC. This encodes CSVGRQGGVNEQFF.

In regard to this clonotype: Relative to the germline gene, one junction end is altered; a read error may explain this. V is TRBV7-2 and J is TRBJ1-2, with D maybe TRBD1 (5 bases). The CDR3 extends over 12 amino acids. Looked up from germline, CDR1 is SGHTA and CDR2 is FQGNSA. In DNA, the CDR3 is TGTGCCGGCAGCTTAGGGGTCTATGGCTACACCTTC. Its translation: CAGSLGVYGYTF.

With respect to this clonotype: A much larger clonotype is one base distant, so this may be a read error. The J gene is TRBJ2-1, the V gene TRBV27, with 8 bases aligning to TRBD1. This CDR3 is built from 15 residues. V dropped 1 base and J dropped 9; count of bases not matched to a gene: 8. CDR1 and CDR2 (germline): MNHEY, SMNVEV (reference sequence). CDR3 amino acids: CASSLYRGSVSEQFF. CDR3 in DNA: TGTGCCAGCAGTTTATACAGGGGGAGCGTAAGTGAGCAGTTCTTC.

V gene TRBV28 combines with J gene TRBJ2-3, with D maybe TRBD2 (5 bases). The CDR3 is 15 amino acids. V gave up 7 bases and J gave up 0 bases, with 14 bases separating them. CDR1 MDHEN and CDR2 SYDVKM come from the germline V gene. As DNA, the CDR3 is TGTGCCAGCACTAACGCCGGGAAGAGCACAGATACGCAGTATTTT. Translation gives CASTNAGKSTDTQYF.

The genes are TRBV7-2 and TRBJ2-1; D tentatively reads TRBD1 or TRBD2 (5 bases each). The germline V gene has CDR1 SGHTA and CDR2 FQGNSA. V lost 5 bases and J 7 bases, leaving 15 bases between the germline ends. This CDR3 has 14 amino acids. CDR3: CASSRRTGLNEQFF. The CDR3 DNA reads as TGTGCCAGCAGCCGAAGAACGGGGCTGAATGAGCAGTTCTTC.

The chain links TRBV19 to TRBJ2-3, with D hard to call. The germline V and J ends were trimmed by 7 bases and 4 bases, with 12 bases remaining between them. The CDR3 is 13 amino acids. In germline, CDR1 is LNHDA, CDR2 SQIVND (reference sequence). The CDR3 sequence is CASTSSAPDTQYF. In DNA form, the CDR3 reads TGTGCCAGTACGTCGAGTGCTCCAGATACGCAGTATTTT.

In its sample, this clonotype was seen a few times. The rearrangement joins TRBV4-1 to TRBJ2-3, with D possibly TRBD1 on 6 matching bases. The CDR3 consists of 16 residues. Trimming shortened V by 1 base and J by 4 bases, and 15 bases separated the two germline ends. CDR1 is MGHRA, CDR2 YSYEKL, per germline. The DNA of the CDR3 is TGCGCCAGCAGCCAAGCTCCGAACAGGGCGTCAGATACGCAGTATTTT. Translated: CASSQAPNRASDTQYF.

The genes are TRBV19 and TRBJ1-2; no reliable D call. The CDR3 covers 14 residues. Between the trimmed V and J ends, which lost 0 bases and 1 base, there was a span of 6 bases. CDR1 and CDR2 (germline): LNHDA, SQIVND (reference sequence). The CDR3 bases are TGTGCCAGTAGTATAGACAATGATAACTATGGCTACACCTTC. Amino acid sequence: CASSIDNDNYGYTF. Full variable domain (rest looked up from reference TRBV19 and TRBJ1-2): DGGITQSPKYLFRKEGQNVTLSCEQNLNHDAMYWYRQDPGQGLRLIYYSQIVNDFQKGDIAEGYSVSREKKESFPLTVTSAQKNPTAFYLCASSIDNDNYGYTFGSGTRLTVV.

The V gene is TRBV25-1, the J gene TRBJ2-5; 10 bases fit TRBD2. The CDR3 spans 15 residues. Losses at the gene ends were 3 bases for V and 4 bases for J; bases not matched to a gene: 5. Germline V gene data show CDR1 as MGHDK and CDR2 as SYGVNS. CDR3 protein: CASSDSLAGLETQYF. Written as DNA, the CDR3 is TGTGCCAGCAGTGATTCACTAGCGGGGCTAGAGACCCAGTACTTC.